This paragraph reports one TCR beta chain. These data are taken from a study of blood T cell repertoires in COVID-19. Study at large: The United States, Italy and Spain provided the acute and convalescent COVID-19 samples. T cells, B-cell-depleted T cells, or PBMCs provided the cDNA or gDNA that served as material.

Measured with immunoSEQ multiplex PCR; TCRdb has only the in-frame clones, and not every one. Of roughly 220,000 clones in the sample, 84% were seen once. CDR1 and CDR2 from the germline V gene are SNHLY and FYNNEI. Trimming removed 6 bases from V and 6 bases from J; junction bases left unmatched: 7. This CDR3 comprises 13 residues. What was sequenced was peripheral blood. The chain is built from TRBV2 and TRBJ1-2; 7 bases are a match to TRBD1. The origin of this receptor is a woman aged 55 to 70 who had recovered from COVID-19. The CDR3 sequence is CASRDREIHGYTF. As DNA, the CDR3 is TGTGCCAGCAGAGACAGGGAAATCCATGGCTACACCTTC.